These 3 T cell receptor beta chains share one sample of origin, sequenced in a study of T cell repertoires in cytomegalovirus infection. TCRdb reanalysed the reads using MiXCR and keeps one entry per CDR3 protein. The sample records roughly 640,000 distinct CDR3 sequences, 24% being singletons. The sequenced sample was CD8+ T cells from PBMCs. These receptors came from a human donor in good health (CMV status not recorded). Some clones in this sample may be carry-over from other donors' samples.

This clonotype was picked up many times. The chain is built from TRBV7-8 and TRBJ2-7; no clear D. V lost 5 bases and J 3 bases, leaving 11 bases between the germline ends. Germline values: CDR1 SGHVS, CDR2 FQNEAQ. This CDR3 contains 13 residues. CDR3 region: CASSPDKLYEQYV. The CDR3 DNA is TGTGCCAGCAGCCCCGACAAACTCTACGAGCAGTACGTC.

This clonotype appeared many times. The rearrangement uses TRBV7-9 and TRBJ2-5; 7 positions agree with TRBD1. This CDR3 is built from 12 residues. After removal of 6 bases from V and 3 bases from J, the junction contained 1 base not matched to a gene. The germline V gene has CDR1 SEHNR and CDR2 FQNEAQ (reference sequence). This chain's CDR3 is CASRTGKETQYF. In DNA form, the CDR3 reads TGTGCCAGCAGGACAGGGAAAGAGACCCAGTACTTC.

Comment on this clonotype: At one end, the junction sequence differs from germline, possibly due to a read error. For the CDR3, the DNA is TGTGCCTCTTTTTATCGGGCACCGAGGGTCTTC. It yields the protein CASFYRAPRVF. This chain links TRBV19 with TRBJ2-7; TRBD2 is a possible D gene (5 bases). CDR3 length equals 11 residues. The germline CDR1 and CDR2 sequences are LNHDA and SQIVND (reference sequence). The variable domain in full, completed from reference TRBV19 and TRBJ2-7, reads DGGITQSPKYLFRKEGQNVTLSCEQNLNHDAMYWYRQDPGQGLRLIYYSQIVNDFQKGDIAEGYSVSREKKESFPLTVTSAQKNPTAFYLCASFYRAPRVFGPGTRLTVT.